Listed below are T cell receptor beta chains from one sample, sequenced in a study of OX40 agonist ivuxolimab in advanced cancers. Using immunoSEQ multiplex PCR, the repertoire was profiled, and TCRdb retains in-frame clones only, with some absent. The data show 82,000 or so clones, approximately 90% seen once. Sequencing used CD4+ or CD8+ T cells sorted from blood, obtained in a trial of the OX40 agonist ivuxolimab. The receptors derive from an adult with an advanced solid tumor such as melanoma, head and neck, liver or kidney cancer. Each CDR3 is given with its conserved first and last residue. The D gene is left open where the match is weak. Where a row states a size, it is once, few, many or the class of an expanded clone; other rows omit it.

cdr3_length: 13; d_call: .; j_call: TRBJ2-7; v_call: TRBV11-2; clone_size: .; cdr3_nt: TGTGCCAGCAGCTTAGGCCAATCCTACGAGCAGTACTTC; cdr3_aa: CASSLGQSYEQYF
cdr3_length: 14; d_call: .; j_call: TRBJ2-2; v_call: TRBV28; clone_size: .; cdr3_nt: TGTGCCAGCAGTTTGGCGGGACCAACCGGGGAGCTGTTTTTT; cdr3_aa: CASSLAGPTGELFF
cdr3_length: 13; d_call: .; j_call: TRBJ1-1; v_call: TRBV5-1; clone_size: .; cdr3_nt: TGCGCCAGTTCTCAGCAAATGAACACTGAAGCTTTCTTT; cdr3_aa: CASSQQMNTEAFF
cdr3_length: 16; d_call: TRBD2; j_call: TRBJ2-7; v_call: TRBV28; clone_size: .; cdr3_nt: TGTGCCAGCAGTTTCCATCTAGCGGTGCTCTCCTACGAGCAGTACTTC; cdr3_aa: CASSFHLAVLSYEQYF
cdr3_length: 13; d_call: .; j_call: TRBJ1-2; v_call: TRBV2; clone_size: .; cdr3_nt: TGTGCCAGCACCCCTAATGCTAACTATGGCTACACCTTC; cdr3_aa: CASTPNANYGYTF
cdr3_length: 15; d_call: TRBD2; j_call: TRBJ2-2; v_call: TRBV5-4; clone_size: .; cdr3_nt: TGTGCCAGCAACCCGGGACTAGCGGGATCTGGGGAGCTGTTTTTT; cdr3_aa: CASNPGLAGSGELFF
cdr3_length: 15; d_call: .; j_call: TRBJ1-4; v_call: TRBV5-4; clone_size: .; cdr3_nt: TGTGCCAGCAGCTTGGCGGAAACAACTAATGAAAAACTGTTTTTT; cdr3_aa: CASSLAETTNEKLFF
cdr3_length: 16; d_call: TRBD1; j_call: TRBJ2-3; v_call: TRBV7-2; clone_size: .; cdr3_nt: TGTGCCAGCAGCCCTTTGGACAGGGTCAGAGCAGATACGCAGTATTTT; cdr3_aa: CASSPLDRVRADTQYF
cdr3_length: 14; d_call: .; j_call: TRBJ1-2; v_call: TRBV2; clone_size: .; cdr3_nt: TGTGCCAGCAGTGAAGTTACGGGCAGCTATGGCTACACCTTC; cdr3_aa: CASSEVTGSYGYTF
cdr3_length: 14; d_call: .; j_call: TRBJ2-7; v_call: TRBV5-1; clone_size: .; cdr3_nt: TGCGCCAGCAGCTCTCTAGGGGGCGCGGGGGAGCAGTACTTC; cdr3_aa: CASSSLGGAGEQYF
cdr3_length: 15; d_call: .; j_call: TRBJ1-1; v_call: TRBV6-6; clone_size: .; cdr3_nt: TGTGCCAGCAGGGCGGGGACCTCAGAGGGAACTGAAGCTTTCTTT; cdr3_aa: CASRAGTSEGTEAFF
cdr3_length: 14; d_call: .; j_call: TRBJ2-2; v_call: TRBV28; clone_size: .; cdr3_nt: TGTGCCAGCAGTCCACCACTGGGGACCGGGGAGCTGTTTTTT; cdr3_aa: CASSPPLGTGELFF
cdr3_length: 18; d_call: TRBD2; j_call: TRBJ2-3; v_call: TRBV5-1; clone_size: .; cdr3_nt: TGCGCCAGCAGCTTGGGGGTTGGGGCTAGCGGGACCACAGATACGCAGTATTTT; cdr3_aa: CASSLGVGASGTTDTQYF
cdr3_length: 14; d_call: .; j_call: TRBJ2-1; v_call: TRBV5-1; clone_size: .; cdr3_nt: TGCGCCAGCAGCTTGGGACTAGCCTACAATGAGCAGTTCTTC; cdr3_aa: CASSLGLAYNEQFF
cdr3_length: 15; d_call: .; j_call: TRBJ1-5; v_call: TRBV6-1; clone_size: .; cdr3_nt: TGTGCCAGCAGTGAAGGGGTATACTCGTCTCAGCCCCAGCATTTT; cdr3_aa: CASSEGVYSSQPQHF
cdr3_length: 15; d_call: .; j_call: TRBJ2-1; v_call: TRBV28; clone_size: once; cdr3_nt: TGTGCCAGCAGTTTAGCGGGTCCCTCCTACAATGAGCAGTTCTTC; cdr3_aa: CASSLAGPSYNEQFF
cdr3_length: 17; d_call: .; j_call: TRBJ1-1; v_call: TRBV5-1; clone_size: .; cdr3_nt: TGCGCCAGCAGCCTCGGGGGGGCGAACCGCCTGGCTGTTGAAGCTTTCTTT; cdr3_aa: CASSLGGANRLAVEAFF
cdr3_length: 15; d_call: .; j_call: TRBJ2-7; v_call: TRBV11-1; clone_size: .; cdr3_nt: TGTGCCAGCAGCTTAGAGTTTGGCGTAGTGTACGAGCAGTACTTC; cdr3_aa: CASSLEFGVVYEQYF
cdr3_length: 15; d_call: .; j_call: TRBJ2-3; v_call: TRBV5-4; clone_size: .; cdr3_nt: TGTGCCAGCAGCTCCGGGACTGGAAGCACAGATACGCAGTATTTT; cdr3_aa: CASSSGTGSTDTQYF
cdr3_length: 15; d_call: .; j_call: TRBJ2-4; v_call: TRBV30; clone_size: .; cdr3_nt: TGTGCCTGGATGAACGTTCCGGGAGCCAAAAACATTCAGTACTTC; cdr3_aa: CAWMNVPGAKNIQYF
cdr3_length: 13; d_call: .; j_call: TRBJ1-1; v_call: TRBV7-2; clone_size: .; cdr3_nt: TGTGCCAGCAGCCTAGGTACTAACACTGAAGCTTTCTTT; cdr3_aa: CASSLGTNTEAFF
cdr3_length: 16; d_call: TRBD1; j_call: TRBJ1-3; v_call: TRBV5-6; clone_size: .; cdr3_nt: TGTGCCAGCAGCGGCGGGACAGGGGGATCTGGAAACACCATATATTTT; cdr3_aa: CASSGGTGGSGNTIYF
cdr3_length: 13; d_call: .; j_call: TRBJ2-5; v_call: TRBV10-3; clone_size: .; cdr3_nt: TGTGCCATCAGTGCTAGCACAGGAGAGACCCAGTACTTC; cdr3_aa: CAISASTGETQYF